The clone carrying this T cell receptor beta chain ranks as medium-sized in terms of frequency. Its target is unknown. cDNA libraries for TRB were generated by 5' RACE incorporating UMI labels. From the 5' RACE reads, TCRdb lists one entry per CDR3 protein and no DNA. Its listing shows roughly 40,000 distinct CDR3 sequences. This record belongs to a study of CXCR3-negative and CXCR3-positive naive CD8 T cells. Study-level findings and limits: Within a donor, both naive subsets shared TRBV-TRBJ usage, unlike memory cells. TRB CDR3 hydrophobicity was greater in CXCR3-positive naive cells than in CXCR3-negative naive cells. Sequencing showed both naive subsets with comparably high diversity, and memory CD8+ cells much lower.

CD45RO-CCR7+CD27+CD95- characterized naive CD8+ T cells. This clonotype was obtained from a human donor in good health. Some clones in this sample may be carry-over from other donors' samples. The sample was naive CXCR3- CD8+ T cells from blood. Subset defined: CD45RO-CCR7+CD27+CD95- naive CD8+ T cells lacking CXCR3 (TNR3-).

This CDR3 is CASSQTTGYEQYF. The chain is built from TRBV4-3 and TRBJ2-7. The CDR3 spans 13 residues. The germline gives CDR1 LGHNA, CDR2 YSLEER.